Below, one T cell receptor (beta chain) is given with its context. This sample was taken from a study of T cell repertoires in cytomegalovirus infection. Study details: Indications of both CMV infection and matching HLA type were provided by public TCR beta signatures.

This CDR3 region has 15 residues. In germline, CDR1 is MNHEY, CDR2 SMNVEV (reference sequence). V lost 5 bases to trimming and J lost 4 bases, with 14 bases between them. Using its own MiXCR run on the reads, TCRdb lists one record per CDR3 protein. Among more than 500,000 distinct CDR3 sequences listed, about 17% were seen once. The sequenced material came from CD8+ T cells from PBMCs. The clonotype originates from a human donor in good health (CMV status not recorded). Some clones in this sample may be carry-over from other donors' samples. The rearrangement joins TRBV27 to TRBJ1-4, with unresolved D. The CDR3 DNA follows: TGTGCCAGCAGTCCGAAAGGAGTGTATAATGAAAAACTGTTTTTT. It specifies CASSPKGVYNEKLFF. The entire variable domain, with the rest obtained from reference TRBV27 and TRBJ1-4, is as follows: EAQVTQNPRYLITVTGKKLTVTCSQNMNHEYMSWYRQDPGLGLRQIYYSMNVEVTDKGDVPEGYKVSRKEKRNFPLILESPSPNQTSLYFCASSPKGVYNEKLFFGSGTQLSVL.